These T cell receptor beta chains were read from a single sample in a study of blood T cell repertoires in COVID-19. Data came from immunoSEQ multiplex PCR; TCRdb stores just in-frame clones and leaves some out. The sample consists of some 120,000 clones, around 80% of them appearing once. What was sequenced was peripheral blood. The receptors were sampled from a woman aged 60 to 75 with acute or convalescent COVID-19. Both conserved end residues are part of each CDR3. A D gene is named only where the DNA matches it firmly.

TRBD1	TRBV5-1	TRBJ2-3	CASGSPGQDTQYF
TRBD1	TRBV7-3	TRBJ1-2	CASSSRTGGGYTF
NA	TRBV28	TRBJ2-2	CASMEGRGELFF
NA	TRBV9	TRBJ2-2	CASSVRTGQNTGELFF
NA	TRBV4-1	TRBJ1-4	CASSYTGEGATNEKLFF
NA	TRBV5-1	TRBJ1-1	CASSPGTKRANTEAFF
NA	TRBV30	TRBJ1-1	CAWSRLSEAFF
NA	TRBV7-9	TRBJ1-5	CASSQSGGINQPQHF
TRBD1	TRBV19	TRBJ1-2	CASTYGQGRVEYGYTF
NA	TRBV21-1	TRBJ2-7	CASSKALNRGTTGYEQYF
TRBD1	TRBV10-3	TRBJ2-1	CAISYPGQGYNEQFF
NA	TRBV12-3/TRBV12-4	TRBJ1-6	CASSLGWAPLHF
NA	TRBV5-1	TRBJ1-6	CASSLDLAAGSPLHF
NA	TRBV5-1	TRBJ1-1	CASSLQGRSTEAFF
NA	TRBV30	TRBJ2-2	CAWSVSGRGELFF
NA	TRBV30	TRBJ2-3	CAWSRGITDTQYF
NA	TRBV6-5	TRBJ1-6	CASSYSTGVNNSPLHF
NA	TRBV6-5	TRBJ1-3	CASGRPQGTGNTIYF
NA	TRBV6-6	TRBJ1-1	CASSYHTRNTEAFF
NA	TRBV6-5	TRBJ1-1	CASSYPTGSTEAFF
TRBD1	TRBV4-1	TRBJ1-2	CASSQDGTGDYGYTF
NA	TRBV28	TRBJ1-6	CASSLLIVSYNSPLHF
TRBD1	TRBV11-3	TRBJ2-3	CASSDTGGRSTDTQYF
NA	TRBV4-1	TRBJ1-2	CASSQTGYGYTF
NA	TRBV19	TRBJ1-2	CASSMAEFYGYTF
TRBD2	TRBV5-1	TRBJ2-5	CASSPGTRETQYF
TRBD1	TRBV30	TRBJ2-3	CALRGQGTDTQYF
NA	TRBV30	TRBJ1-4	CAWSEKTGNNEKLFF
NA	TRBV30	TRBJ2-3	CAVGRDSTSDTQYF
NA	TRBV3-1/TRBV3-2	TRBJ1-6	CASSLGGATYNSPLHF